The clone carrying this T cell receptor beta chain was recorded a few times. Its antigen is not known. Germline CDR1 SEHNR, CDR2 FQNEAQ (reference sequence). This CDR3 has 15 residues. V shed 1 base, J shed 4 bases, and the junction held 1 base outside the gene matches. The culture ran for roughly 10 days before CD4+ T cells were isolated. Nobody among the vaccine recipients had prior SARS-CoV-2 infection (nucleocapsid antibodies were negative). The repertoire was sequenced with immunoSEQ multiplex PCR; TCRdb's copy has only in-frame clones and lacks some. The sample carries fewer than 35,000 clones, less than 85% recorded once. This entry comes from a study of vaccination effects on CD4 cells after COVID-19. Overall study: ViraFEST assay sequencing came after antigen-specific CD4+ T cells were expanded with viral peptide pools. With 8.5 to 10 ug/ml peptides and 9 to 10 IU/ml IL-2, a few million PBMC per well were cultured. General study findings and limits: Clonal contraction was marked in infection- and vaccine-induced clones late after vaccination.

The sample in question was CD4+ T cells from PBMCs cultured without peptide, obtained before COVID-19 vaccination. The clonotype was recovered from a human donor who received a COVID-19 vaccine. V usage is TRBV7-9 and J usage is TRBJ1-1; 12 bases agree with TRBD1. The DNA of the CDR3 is TGTGCCAGCAGCTTAGGGGGACAGGGGGCCACTGAAGCTTTCTTT. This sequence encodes CASSLGGQGATEAFF.